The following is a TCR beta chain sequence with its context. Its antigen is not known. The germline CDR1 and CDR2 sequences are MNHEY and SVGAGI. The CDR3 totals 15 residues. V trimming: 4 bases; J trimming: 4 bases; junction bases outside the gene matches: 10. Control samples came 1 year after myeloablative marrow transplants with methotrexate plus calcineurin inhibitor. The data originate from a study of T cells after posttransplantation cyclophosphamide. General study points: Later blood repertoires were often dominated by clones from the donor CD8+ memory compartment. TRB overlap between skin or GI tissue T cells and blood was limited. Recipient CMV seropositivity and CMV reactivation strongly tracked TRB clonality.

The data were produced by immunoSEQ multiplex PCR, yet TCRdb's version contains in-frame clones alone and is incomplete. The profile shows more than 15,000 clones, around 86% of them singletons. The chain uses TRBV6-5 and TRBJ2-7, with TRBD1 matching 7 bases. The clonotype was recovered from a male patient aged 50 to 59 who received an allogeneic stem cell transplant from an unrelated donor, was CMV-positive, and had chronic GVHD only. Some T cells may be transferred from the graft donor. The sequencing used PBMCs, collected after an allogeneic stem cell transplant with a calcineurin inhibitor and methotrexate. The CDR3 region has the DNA TGTGCCAGCAGTTTAGGGACAGTCTGGGATTACGAGCAGTACTTC. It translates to CASSLGTVWDYEQYF.